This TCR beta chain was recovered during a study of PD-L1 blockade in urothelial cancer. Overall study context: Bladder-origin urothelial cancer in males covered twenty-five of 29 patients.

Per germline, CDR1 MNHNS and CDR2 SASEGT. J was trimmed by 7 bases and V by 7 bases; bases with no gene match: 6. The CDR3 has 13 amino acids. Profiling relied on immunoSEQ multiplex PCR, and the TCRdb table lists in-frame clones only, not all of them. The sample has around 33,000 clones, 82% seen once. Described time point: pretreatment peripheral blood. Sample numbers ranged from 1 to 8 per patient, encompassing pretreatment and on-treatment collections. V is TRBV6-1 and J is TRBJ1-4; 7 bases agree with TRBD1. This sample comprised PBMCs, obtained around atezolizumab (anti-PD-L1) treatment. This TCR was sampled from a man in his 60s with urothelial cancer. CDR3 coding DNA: TGTGCCAGCACCCGGGACAGAGGTGAAAAACTGTTTTTT. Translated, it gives CASTRDRGEKLFF.